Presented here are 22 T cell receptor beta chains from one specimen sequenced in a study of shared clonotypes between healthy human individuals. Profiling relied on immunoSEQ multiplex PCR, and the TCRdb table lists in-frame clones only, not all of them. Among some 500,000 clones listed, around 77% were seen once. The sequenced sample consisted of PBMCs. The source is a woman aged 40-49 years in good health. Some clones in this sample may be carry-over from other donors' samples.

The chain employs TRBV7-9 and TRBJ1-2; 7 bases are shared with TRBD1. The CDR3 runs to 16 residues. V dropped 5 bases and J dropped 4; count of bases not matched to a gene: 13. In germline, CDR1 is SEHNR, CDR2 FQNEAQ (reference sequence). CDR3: CASSQATGMTSYGYTF. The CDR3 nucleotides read TGTGCCAGCAGCCAAGCGACAGGGATGACAAGCTATGGCTACACCTTC.

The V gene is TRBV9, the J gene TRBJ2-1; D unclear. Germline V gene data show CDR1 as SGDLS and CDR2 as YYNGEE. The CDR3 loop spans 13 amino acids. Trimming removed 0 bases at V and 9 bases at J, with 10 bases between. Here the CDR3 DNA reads TGTGCCAGCAGCGTAGCCGGGCTCTCTGAGCAGTTCTTC. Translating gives CASSVAGLSEQFF.

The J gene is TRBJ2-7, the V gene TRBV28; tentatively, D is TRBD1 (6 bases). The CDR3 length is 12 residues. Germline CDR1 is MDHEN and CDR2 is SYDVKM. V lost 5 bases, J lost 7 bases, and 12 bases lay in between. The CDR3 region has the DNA TGTGCCAGCAGTCCACAGGGTCGGGAGCAGTACTTC. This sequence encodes CASSPQGREQYF.

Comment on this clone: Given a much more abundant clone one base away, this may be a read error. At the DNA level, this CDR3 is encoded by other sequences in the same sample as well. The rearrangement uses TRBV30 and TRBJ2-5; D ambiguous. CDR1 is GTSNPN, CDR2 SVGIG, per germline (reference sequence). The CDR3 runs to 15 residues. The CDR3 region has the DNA TGCGCCTGGAGTGTACCTGGTGGGCTTCAAGAGACCCAGTACTTC. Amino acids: CAWSVPGGLQETQYF.

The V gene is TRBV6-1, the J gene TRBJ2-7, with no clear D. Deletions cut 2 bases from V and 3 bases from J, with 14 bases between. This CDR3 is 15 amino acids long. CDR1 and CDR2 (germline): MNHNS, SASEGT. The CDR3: CASSESFGLVYEQYF. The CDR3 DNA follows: TGTGCCAGCAGTGAAAGTTTCGGGCTAGTCTACGAGCAGTACTTC.

The CDR3 reads CASAHRDRDQLGYTF. In nucleotides, the CDR3 is TGTGCCAGTGCCCACCGGGACAGGGACCAACTTGGCTACACCTTC. V is TRBV19 and J is TRBJ1-2; TRBD1 aligns across 9 bases. Germline CDR1 and CDR2: LNHDA and SQIVND (reference sequence). V was clipped by 8 bases and J by 7 bases; unmatched bases: 14. The CDR3 is 15 residues long.

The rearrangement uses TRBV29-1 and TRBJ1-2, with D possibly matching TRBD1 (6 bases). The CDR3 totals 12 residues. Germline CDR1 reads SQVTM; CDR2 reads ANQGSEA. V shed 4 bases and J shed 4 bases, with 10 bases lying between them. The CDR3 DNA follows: TGCAGCGTTGGGGCCAGGGGCTATGGCTACACCTTC. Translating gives CSVGARGYGYTF.

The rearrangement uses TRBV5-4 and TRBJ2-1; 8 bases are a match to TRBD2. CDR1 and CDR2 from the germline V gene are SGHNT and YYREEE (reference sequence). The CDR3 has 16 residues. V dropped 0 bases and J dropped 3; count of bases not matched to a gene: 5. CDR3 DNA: TGTGCCAGCAGCTTGGAGCCAGCGGGAGACTACAATGAGCAGTTCTTC. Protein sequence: CASSLEPAGDYNEQFF.

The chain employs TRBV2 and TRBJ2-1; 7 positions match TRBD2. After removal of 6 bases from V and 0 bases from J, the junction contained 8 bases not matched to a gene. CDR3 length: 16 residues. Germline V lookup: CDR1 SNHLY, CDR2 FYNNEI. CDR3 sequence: CASSAPSGSSYNEQFF. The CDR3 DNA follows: TGTGCCAGCAGCGCACCTAGCGGCAGCTCCTACAATGAGCAGTTCTTC.

The CDR3: CASSPPRDSSNNEQFF. In DNA, the CDR3 is TGTGCCAGCAGTCCACCTCGGGACAGTAGTAACAATGAGCAGTTCTTC. The rearrangement joins TRBV28 to TRBJ2-1, with 7 bases lining up with TRBD1. The CDR3 sequence is 16 residues long. Germline V gives CDR1 MDHEN, CDR2 SYDVKM. V trimming: 5 bases; J trimming: 5 bases; junction bases outside the gene matches: 12.

The CDR3 spells CASSFQHTDTQYF. DNA for the CDR3: TGTGCCAGCAGCTTCCAGCACACAGATACGCAGTATTTT. The chain joins TRBV7-6 to TRBJ2-3; no clear D gene. This CDR3 spans 13 amino acids. V lost 3 bases and J 2 bases, leaving 6 bases between the germline ends. Per germline, CDR1 SGHVS and CDR2 FNYEAQ.

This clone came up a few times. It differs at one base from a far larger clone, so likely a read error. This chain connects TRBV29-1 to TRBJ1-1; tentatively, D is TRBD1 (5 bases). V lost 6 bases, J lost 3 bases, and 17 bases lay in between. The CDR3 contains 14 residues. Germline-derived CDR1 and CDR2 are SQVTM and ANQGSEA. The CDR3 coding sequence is TGCAGCGTCCTCAGGTGGGGGTCGGACACTGAAGCTTTCTTT. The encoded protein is CSVLRWGSDTEAFF.

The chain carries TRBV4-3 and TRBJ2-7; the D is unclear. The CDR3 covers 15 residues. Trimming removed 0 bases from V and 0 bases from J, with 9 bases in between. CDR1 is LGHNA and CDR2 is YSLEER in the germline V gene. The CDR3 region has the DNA TGCGCCAGCAGCCAAGATCCCGCAAGCTCCTACGAGCAGTACTTC. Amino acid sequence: CASSQDPASSYEQYF.

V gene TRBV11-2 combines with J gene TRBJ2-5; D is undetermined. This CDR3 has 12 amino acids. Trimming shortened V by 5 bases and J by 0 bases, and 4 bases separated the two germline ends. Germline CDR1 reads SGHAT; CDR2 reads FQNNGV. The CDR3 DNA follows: TGTGCCAGCAGCCCGTACCAAGAGACCCAGTACTTC. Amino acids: CASSPYQETQYF.

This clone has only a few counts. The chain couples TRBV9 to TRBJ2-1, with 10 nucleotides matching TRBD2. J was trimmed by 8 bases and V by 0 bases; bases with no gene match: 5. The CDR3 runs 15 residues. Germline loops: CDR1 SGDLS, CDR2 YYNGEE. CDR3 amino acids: CASSVEVGLADEQFF. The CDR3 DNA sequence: TGTGCCAGCAGCGTAGAAGTCGGACTAGCGGATGAGCAGTTCTTC.

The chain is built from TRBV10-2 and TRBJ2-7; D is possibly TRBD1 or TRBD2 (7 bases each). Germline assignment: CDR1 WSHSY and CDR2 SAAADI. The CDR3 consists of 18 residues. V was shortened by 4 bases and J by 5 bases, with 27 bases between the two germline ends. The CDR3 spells CASSGGGTVMINIHEQYF. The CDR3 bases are TGCGCCAGCAGTGGGGGAGGGACAGTTATGATCAATATCCACGAGCAGTACTTC.

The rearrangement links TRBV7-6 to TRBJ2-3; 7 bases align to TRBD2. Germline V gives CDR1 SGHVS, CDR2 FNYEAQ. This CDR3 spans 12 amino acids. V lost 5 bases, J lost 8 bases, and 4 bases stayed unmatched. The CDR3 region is CASSPGGGTQYF. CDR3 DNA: TGTGCCAGCAGCCCGGGAGGTGGTACGCAGTATTTT.

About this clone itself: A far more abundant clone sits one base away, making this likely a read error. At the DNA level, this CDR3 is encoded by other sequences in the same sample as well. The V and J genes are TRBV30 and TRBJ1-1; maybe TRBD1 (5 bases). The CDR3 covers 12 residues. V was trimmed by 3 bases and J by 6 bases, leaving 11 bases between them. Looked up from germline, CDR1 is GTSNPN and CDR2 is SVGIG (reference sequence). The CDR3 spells CAWRGAAAEAFF. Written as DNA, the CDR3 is TGTGCCTGGAGAGGGGCGGCAGCTGAAGCTTTCTTT.

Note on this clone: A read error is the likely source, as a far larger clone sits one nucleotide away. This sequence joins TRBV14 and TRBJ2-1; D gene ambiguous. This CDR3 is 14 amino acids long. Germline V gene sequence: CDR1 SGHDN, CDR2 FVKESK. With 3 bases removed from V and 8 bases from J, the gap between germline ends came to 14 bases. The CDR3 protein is CASSQRGLEDEQFF. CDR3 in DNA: TGTGCCAGCAGCCAGCGCGGCTTAGAGGATGAGCAGTTCTTC. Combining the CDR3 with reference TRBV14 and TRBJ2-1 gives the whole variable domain EAGVTQFPSHSVIEKGQTVTLRCDPISGHDNLYWYRRVMGKEIKFLLHFVKESKQDESGMPNNRFLAERTGGTYSTLKVQPAELEDSGVYFCASSQRGLEDEQFFGPGTRLTVL.

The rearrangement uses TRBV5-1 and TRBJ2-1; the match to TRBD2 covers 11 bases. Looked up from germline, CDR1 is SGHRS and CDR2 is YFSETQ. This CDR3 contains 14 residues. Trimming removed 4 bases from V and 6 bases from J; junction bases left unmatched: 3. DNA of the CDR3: TGCGCCAGCAGCCTACTAGCGGGAGTCAATGAGCAGTTCTTC. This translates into CASSLLAGVNEQFF.

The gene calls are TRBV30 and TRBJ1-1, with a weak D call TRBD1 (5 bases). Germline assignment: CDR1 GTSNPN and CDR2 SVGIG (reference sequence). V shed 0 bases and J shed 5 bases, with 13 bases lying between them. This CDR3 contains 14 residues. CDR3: CAWSVGGTGTEAFF. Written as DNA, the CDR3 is TGTGCCTGGAGTGTCGGGGGGACGGGGACTGAAGCTTTCTTT.

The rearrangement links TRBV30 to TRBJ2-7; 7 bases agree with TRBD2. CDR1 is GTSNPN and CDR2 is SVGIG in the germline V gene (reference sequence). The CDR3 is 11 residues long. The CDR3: CVGGSSYEQYF. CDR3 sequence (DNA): TGTGTCGGCGGGAGCTCCTACGAGCAGTACTTC. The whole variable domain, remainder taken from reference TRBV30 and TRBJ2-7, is SQTIHQWPATLVQPVGSPLSLECTVEGTSNPNLYWYRQAAGRGLQLLFYSVGIGQISSEVPQNLSASRPQDRQFILSSKKLLLSDSGFYLCVGGSSYEQYFGPGTRLTVT.